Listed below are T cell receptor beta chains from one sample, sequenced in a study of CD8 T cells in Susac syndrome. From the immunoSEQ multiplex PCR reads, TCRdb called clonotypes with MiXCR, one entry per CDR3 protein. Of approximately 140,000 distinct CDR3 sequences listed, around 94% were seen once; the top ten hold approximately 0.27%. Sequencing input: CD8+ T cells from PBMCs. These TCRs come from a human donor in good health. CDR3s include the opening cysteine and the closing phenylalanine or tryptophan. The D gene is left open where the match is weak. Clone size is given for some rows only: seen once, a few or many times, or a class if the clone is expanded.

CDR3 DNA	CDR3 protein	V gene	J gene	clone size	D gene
TGCAGTGCTAGACGGATCACCTACAATGAGCAGTTCTTC	CSARRITYNEQFF	TRBV20-1	TRBJ2-1	.	.
TGTGCCAGCAGTTTCAGGTTTTCCTACGAGCAGTACTTC	CASSFRFSYEQYF	TRBV27	TRBJ2-7	.	.
TGCGCCAGCAGCCAGGGACTAGCGGGAGGCACTGAGCAGTTCTTC	CASSQGLAGGTEQFF	TRBV4-3	TRBJ2-1	.	TRBD2
TGTGCCAGCAGTCTAGCGGGAGGAAGGGATGAGCAGTTCTTC	CASSLAGGRDEQFF	TRBV6-5	TRBJ2-1	few	TRBD2
TGTGCCAGCAGTTTGGTTTGGGACCCCTCCTACGAGCAGTACTTC	CASSLVWDPSYEQYF	TRBV27	TRBJ2-7	once	.
TGTGCCAGCTCCCCACCACAGGGTGCCGGCTATGGCTACACCTTC	CASSPPQGAGYGYTF	TRBV27	TRBJ1-2	.	.
TGTGCCAGCATTAGCCCCCACGGAGGGACAGGGAATCGCAATGAGCAGTTCTTC	CASISPHGGTGNRNEQFF	TRBV7-9	TRBJ2-1	.	TRBD1
TGTGCCAGCAGTGATGAATCCGCACCCTTTAGCAATCAGCCCCAGCATTTT	CASSDESAPFSNQPQHF	TRBV2	TRBJ1-5	.	.
TGTGCCTGGAGCGTCGGAGGCGGGAGGGCCTTAGAGACCCAGTACTTC	CAWSVGGGRALETQYF	TRBV30	TRBJ2-5	.	TRBD2
TGTGCCAGCAGTTCATTACAGCTACGAGCCAAAAACATTCAGTACTTC	CASSSLQLRAKNIQYF	TRBV27	TRBJ2-4	once	.
TGTGCCAGTAGTATTGGGGCCAACACTGAAGCTTTCTTT	CASSIGANTEAFF	TRBV19	TRBJ1-1	.	.
TGTGCCAGTAGCTGGGCGGGGGACGAGCAGTACTTC	CASSWAGDEQYF	TRBV19	TRBJ2-7	.	TRBD2
TGTGCCAGCAGTTCCGGACGGCCAGCCAAAAACATTCAGTACTTC	CASSSGRPAKNIQYF	TRBV6-2/TRBV6-3	TRBJ2-4	.	.
TGCAGTGCTCCCGTCGGGGGGGGAGATACGCAGTATTTT	CSAPVGGGDTQYF	TRBV20-1	TRBJ2-3	.	TRBD2
TGTGCCACCAGCAGAGTTAGCGGGAGTGGGAATGAGCAGTTCTTC	CATSRVSGSGNEQFF	TRBV15	TRBJ2-1	.	TRBD2
TGTGCCAGCAGTGAAGGCGAAACTAGCACAGATACGCAGTATTTT	CASSEGETSTDTQYF	TRBV2	TRBJ2-3	.	.
TGTGCCAGCAGGTTAGGAAATCAGCCCCAGCATTTT	CASRLGNQPQHF	TRBV28	TRBJ1-5	.	.
TGTGCCAGCATCTCTGGGCCGCAGACCTCCTACGAGCAGTACTTC	CASISGPQTSYEQYF	TRBV28	TRBJ2-7	.	.
TGCGCCAGCAGCCAAGATTGGGATAGTTTGAACAATGAGCAGTTCTTC	CASSQDWDSLNNEQFF	TRBV4-3	TRBJ2-1	.	.
TGTGCCAGCAGCTTTCCGGCGAACACTGAAGCTTTCTTT	CASSFPANTEAFF	TRBV11-2	TRBJ1-1	.	.
TGTGCCAGCAGTTTAGCGGGAGGGCCCTCGTCAGGTACGCAGTATTTT	CASSLAGGPSSGTQYF	TRBV27	TRBJ2-3	.	TRBD2
TGTGCCAGCAGTCCATCGACAGTTACGCAGTATTTT	CASSPSTVTQYF	TRBV27	TRBJ2-3	.	.
TGTGCCAGCAGTTACCAGGCGGAAGAGACCCAGTACTTC	CASSYQAEETQYF	TRBV6-5	TRBJ2-5	.	.
TGTGCCACCAGCCGGACAGGGAGGTATAGCGAGCAGTACTTC	CATSRTGRYSEQYF	TRBV15	TRBJ2-7	.	TRBD1
TGTGCCAGCAGGGGGACAGCCCATGAGCAGTTCTTC	CASRGTAHEQFF	TRBV12-3/TRBV12-4	TRBJ2-1	.	TRBD1
TGTGCCATAGATGGGACTAGCGGGAGGGCTGCCAATGAGCAGTTCTTC	CAIDGTSGRAANEQFF	TRBV2	TRBJ2-1	once	TRBD2
TGCGCCAGCAGCCAAGAACTAGCGCTTCTCCGCGAGCAGTACTTC	CASSQELALLREQYF	TRBV4-3	TRBJ2-7	.	TRBD2
TGTGCCAGCAGTCTTGGCCCACTAGCGGAGATTTACAATGAGCAGTTCTTC	CASSLGPLAEIYNEQFF	TRBV28	TRBJ2-1	.	TRBD2
TGTGCCAGCAGTTACTCCCGGAATCCACTTTACTATGGCTACACCTTC	CASSYSRNPLYYGYTF	TRBV6-5	TRBJ1-2	.	.
TGCAGCGTCGAAGGACTAGCGGGAGACGTAGCAGATACGCAGTATTTT	CSVEGLAGDVADTQYF	TRBV29-1	TRBJ2-3	.	TRBD2
TGCAGCGCTAGGATTGGGGAACAGCCCCAGCATTTT	CSARIGEQPQHF	TRBV29-1	TRBJ1-5	.	.
TGCAGTGCCCGGCTCCTCTACGAGCAGTACTTC	CSARLLYEQYF	TRBV20-1	TRBJ2-7	.	.
TGTGCCAGCAGTTCACAGGGAGACTCCTACGAGCAGTACTTC	CASSSQGDSYEQYF	TRBV27	TRBJ2-7	.	.
TGTGCCAGCAGTTTATCTGGGGAGAGAAATCAGCCCCAGCATTTT	CASSLSGERNQPQHF	TRBV27	TRBJ1-5	.	.
TGTGCCAGCAGTCACGACAGCTATACCAACAATGAGCAGTTCTTC	CASSHDSYTNNEQFF	TRBV6-5	TRBJ2-1	.	.
TGTGCCAGCAGCGTAGAGGGGAGCCGCTACAATGAGCAGTTCTTC	CASSVEGSRYNEQFF	TRBV9	TRBJ2-1	.	.
TGTGCCAGCAGCTTACAGGGGTCTCCCTACGAGCAGTACTTC	CASSLQGSPYEQYF	TRBV7-9	TRBJ2-7	.	.
TGTGCCAGCATGTCGACTAGCGGGTCATACAATGAGCAGTTCTTC	CASMSTSGSYNEQFF	TRBV27	TRBJ2-1	.	TRBD2
TGTGCCAGCAGCGGCCGACTAGCGGCAGAGACCCAGTACTTC	CASSGRLAAETQYF	TRBV11-2	TRBJ2-5	.	TRBD2
TGTGCCAGCAGGGGACCCTACGAGCAGTACTTC	CASRGPYEQYF	TRBV27	TRBJ2-7	.	.
TGCGCCAGCTCGGGGAAGTTCGGGGCCGATACGCAGTATTTT	CASSGKFGADTQYF	TRBV5-1	TRBJ2-3	.	.
TGTGCCAGCAGCCACCAGGGGGAAAACACCATATATTTT	CASSHQGENTIYF	TRBV4-2	TRBJ1-3	once	TRBD1
TGTGCCAGCAGTCCCCGGATAGCCGAGTTGGGGGAGCAGTTCTTC	CASSPRIAELGEQFF	TRBV12-3/TRBV12-4	TRBJ2-1	.	.
TGTGCCAGCAGTGAAGTGGAGTACGAGCAGTACTTC	CASSEVEYEQYF	TRBV6-1	TRBJ2-7	.	.
TGTGCCAGCAGCGGGACTCCCTACGAGCAGTACTTC	CASSGTPYEQYF	TRBV13	TRBJ2-7	.	.
TGTGCCAGCAGCCCCGAGGGTGCGGCCCCCTACGAGCAGTACTTC	CASSPEGAAPYEQYF	TRBV7-9	TRBJ2-7	.	.
TGTGCCACCAGTGATCACCTACTAGCGGGAGGCGGGGATACGCAGTATTTT	CATSDHLLAGGGDTQYF	TRBV24-1	TRBJ2-3	once	TRBD2
TGCGCCAGCAGCCAAGAGGTAGCGGGAGGAGGAGAGACCCAGTACTTC	CASSQEVAGGGETQYF	TRBV4-3	TRBJ2-5	.	TRBD2
TGTGCCAGCAGCTTGGGCCTAGCGGGAGCGGGGGCCGGGGAGCTGTTTTTT	CASSLGLAGAGAGELFF	TRBV5-4	TRBJ2-2	.	TRBD2
TGCGCCATTCTGCCTGGGACAGGGGAAACAGATACGCAGTATTTT	CAILPGTGETDTQYF	TRBV23-1	TRBJ2-3	.	TRBD1
TGTGCCAGCAGCCCGGGAATACTCTACGAGCAGTACTTC	CASSPGILYEQYF	TRBV25-1	TRBJ2-7	once	.
TGCGCCAGCAGCCCAGGGGATCCTCAGTTCTTC	CASSPGDPQFF	TRBV5-1	TRBJ2-1	.	.
TGTGCCAGCAGTTCATCCCCGGGACAGGGGACGGATGAGCAGTTCTTC	CASSSSPGQGTDEQFF	TRBV28	TRBJ2-1	.	TRBD1
TGTGCCAGCAGCTTACCCGGACAAGGCGAGACCCAGTACTTC	CASSLPGQGETQYF	TRBV7-9	TRBJ2-5	.	.
TGTGCCAGCAGCGGGGCCCCAGGGGGCTACACCTTC	CASSGAPGGYTF	TRBV9	TRBJ1-2	.	.